Below are 27 T cell receptor beta chains sequenced from a single sample in a study of a mutant IDH1 vaccine in newly diagnosed glioma. Measured with immunoSEQ multiplex PCR; TCRdb has only the in-frame clones, and not every one. Counted here are more than 25,000 clones, approximately 86% occurring once; the ten biggest clones make up 2.5% to 3.5%. Sample time point: week 5, during vaccination. Every single dose of the vaccine, 300 ug of mutant IDH1 20-mer peptide, came with topical imiquimod. The antigens for these receptors are not known. The source material was peripheral blood mononuclear cells (PBMCs), sampled from a glioma patient whose treatment included an IDH1 peptide vaccine. The receptor source for this set is a woman aged 40 to 55 with glioma. Some clones in this sample may be carry-over from other donors' samples.

The genes are TRBV5-1 and TRBJ2-7; no reliable D call. This CDR3 comprises 12 residues. V was shortened by 0 bases and J by 5 bases, with 6 bases between the two germline ends. From germline, CDR1 is SGHRS and CDR2 YFSETQ. The CDR3 DNA sequence: TGCGCCAGCAGCTTGGCCGCGGACGAGCAGTACTTC. It yields the protein CASSLAADEQYF.

This clone was recorded a few times. Here the CDR3 DNA reads TGTGCCAGCGGGGATGGAAACACCATATATTTT. Protein product: CASGDGNTIYF. V is TRBV9 and J is TRBJ1-3; the D is unclear. CDR1 is SGDLS and CDR2 is YYNGEE in the germline V gene. CDR3 length: 11 residues. V was trimmed by 7 bases and J by 3 bases, leaving 5 bases between them.

The chain joins TRBV11-3 to TRBJ2-5; D unclear. The better agreement between TRBJ2-7 and the DNA end casts doubt on the J call. This CDR3 is built from 14 residues. CDR1 SGHNT and CDR2 YENEEA come from the germline V gene. The CDR3 coding sequence is TGTGCCAGCAGCTTAGATCGGAACTCCTACGAGCAGTACTTC. Translation gives CASSLDRNSYEQYF.

The rearrangement links TRBV7-8 to TRBJ1-1; TRBD1 matches at 7 bases. Germline V gives CDR1 SGHVS, CDR2 FQNEAQ. V gave up 5 bases and J gave up 5 bases; unmatched junction bases: 20. The CDR3 covers 18 residues. The CDR3 bases are TGTGCCAGCAGCCCTCTGGTAGGGGGCGCGGTTGGTCGGACTGAAGCTTTCTTT. Translated: CASSPLVGGAVGRTEAFF.

This clone was detected only once. This chain uses TRBV27 with TRBJ2-3; D is possibly TRBD2 (5 bases). Between the trimmed V and J ends, which lost 6 bases and 2 bases, there was a span of 12 bases. The CDR3 is 14 residues long. Germline V gives CDR1 MNHEY, CDR2 SMNVEV (reference sequence). DNA for the CDR3: TGTGCCAGCAGCCTGAGGGTCCCCACAGATACGCAGTATTTT. Translating it yields CASSLRVPTDTQYF.

The chain links TRBV29-1 to TRBJ1-2; D remains unclear. V dropped 3 bases and J dropped 8 bases, with 10 bases sitting between them. The CDR3 is 11 residues long. Looked up from germline, CDR1 is SQVTM and CDR2 is ANQGSEA. In DNA, the CDR3 is TGCAGCGTTGAGGGTACGGGCGGCTACACCTTC. Translating gives CSVEGTGGYTF.

The chain couples TRBV18 to TRBJ2-5; TRBD1 might be the D (6 bases). CDR3 size: 13 residues. In germline, CDR1 is KGHSH, CDR2 LQKENI. With 4 bases removed from V and 5 bases from J, the gap between germline ends came to 11 bases. CDR3 region: CASSQQGRETQYF. The CDR3 bases are TGTGCCAGCTCACAACAGGGTCGGGAGACCCAGTACTTC.

This clone was detected once. This chain links TRBV28 with TRBJ2-2, with 10 bases aligning to TRBD2. CDR3 length: 17 residues. In germline, CDR1 is MDHEN, CDR2 SYDVKM. The V and J ends lost 5 bases and 3 bases, in that order; junction bases with no gene match: 9. Written as DNA, the CDR3 is TGTGCCAGCAGTCCCGCCAGCGGGAGGGAGGACACCGGGGAGCTGTTTTTT. It codes for CASSPASGREDTGELFF.

V and J are TRBV14 and TRBJ2-7, with D possibly being TRBD1 or TRBD2 (5 bases each). This CDR3 has 13 amino acids. CDR1 is SGHDN, CDR2 FVKESK, per germline. V lost 2 bases and J lost 6, with 11 bases in between. The DNA for the CDR3 is TGTGCCAGCAGCCAATCGGCAGGGACCGAGCAGTACTTC. Amino acids: CASSQSAGTEQYF.

The chain uses TRBV7-2 and TRBJ1-5; D unclear. V was pared by 1 base and J by 7 bases, with 17 bases between. Germline CDR1 reads SGHTA; CDR2 reads FQGNSA. The CDR3 extends over 16 amino acids. The CDR3 here is CASSLEVAAAGQPQHF. Written as DNA, the CDR3 is TGTGCCAGCAGCTTAGAAGTTGCAGCCGCGGGCCAGCCCCAGCATTTT.

The chain joins TRBV25-1 to TRBJ1-1; D is perhaps TRBD1 (6 bases). CDR3 length: 16 residues. With 6 bases removed from V and 0 bases from J, the gap between germline ends came to 17 bases. Germline values: CDR1 MGHDK, CDR2 SYGVNS. The DNA for the CDR3 is TGTGCCAGCAGACCCGGACAGTCACCCCTGAACACTGAAGCTTTCTTT. Translated, it gives CASRPGQSPLNTEAFF.

This clone occurred a few times. The chain recombines TRBV7-2 with TRBJ2-1; D is unclear. Germline V gene data show CDR1 as SGHTA and CDR2 as FQGNSA. The CDR3 has 16 residues. Trimming shortened V by 5 bases and J by 3 bases, and 17 bases separated the two germline ends. CDR3 sequence reads: CASSRGSLRVYNEQFF. The CDR3 bases are TGTGCCAGCAGCCGAGGATCACTAAGGGTCTACAATGAGCAGTTCTTC.

The chain combines TRBV7-9 with TRBJ1-1, with 8 nucleotides matching TRBD1. The CDR3 is made up of 16 amino acids. V shed 4 bases, J shed 3 bases, and the junction held 10 bases outside the gene matches. Per the germline V gene, CDR1 is SEHNR and CDR2 is FQNEAQ (reference sequence). This CDR3 reads CASSSAERTGYTEAFF. CDR3 bases: TGTGCCAGCAGCTCAGCTGAGAGGACAGGGTACACTGAAGCTTTCTTT.

V and J are TRBV10-3 and TRBJ2-5, with a possible D match to TRBD2 (6 bases). The CDR3 consists of 11 residues. The V end lost 11 bases, the J end lost 5 bases, and 12 bases lay between the germline ends. CDR1 and CDR2 (germline): ENHRY, SYGVKD. CDR3 nucleotide sequence: TGTGCCGCCGGGGGTAGGGAGACCCAGTACTTC. Encoded protein: CAAGGRETQYF.

CDR3 loop: CASSFGTSGGAQFF. CDR3 coding DNA: TGTGCCAGCAGTTTCGGGACTAGCGGGGGGGCGCAGTTCTTC. The V call is TRBV28, the J call TRBJ2-1, with 16 bases identical to TRBD2. With 3 bases clipped from V and 12 bases from J, the junction kept 2 bases outside the gene matches. Germline loops: CDR1 MDHEN, CDR2 SYDVKM. The CDR3 sequence is 14 residues long.

This clone was picked up one time. This chain joins TRBV12-2 and TRBJ2-1; the DNA was not used to check the table's D call, TRBD2. TRBV12-2 is a pseudogene. CDR3 length: 14 amino acids. The CDR3 nucleotides read TGTGCAAGTCGCTCCTTGGACTGCTACAATGAGCAGTTCTTC. Amino acid sequence: CASRSLDCYNEQFF.

The chain has TRBV28 and TRBJ2-1; possibly TRBD1 for D (5 bases). Trimming shortened V by 3 bases and J by 8 bases, and 8 bases separated the two germline ends. Germline values: CDR1 MDHEN, CDR2 SYDVKM. The CDR3 extends over 12 amino acids. The CDR3 nucleotides read TGTGCCAGCAGTTTTAAGGGGTATGAGCAGTTCTTC. Translated: CASSFKGYEQFF.

This CDR3 is CASRGVLGEAFF. The CDR3 DNA reads as TGTGCCAGCCGGGGGGTCTTGGGTGAAGCTTTCTTT. V usage is TRBV6-4 and J usage is TRBJ1-1, with a weak D call TRBD1 (5 bases). This CDR3 contains 12 residues. V shed 8 bases and J shed 7 bases, with 14 bases lying between them. CDR1 is MRHNA and CDR2 is SNTAGT in the germline V gene.

V gene TRBV19 combines with J gene TRBJ2-3; D unclear. The germline V gene has CDR1 LNHDA and CDR2 SQIVND (reference sequence). Trimming took 4 bases from V and 3 from J, leaving 11 bases between them. The CDR3 covers 14 residues. CDR3 in amino acids: CASSSGSQTDTQYF. CDR3 DNA: TGTGCCAGTAGTAGCGGATCACAGACAGATACGCAGTATTTT.

The genes are TRBV6-6 and TRBJ2-3; 9 bases map to TRBD2. This CDR3 region has 16 residues. The junction had 13 bases not matched to a gene; V was cut back by 6 bases and J by 6 bases. Per the germline V gene, CDR1 is MNHNY and CDR2 is SVGAGI (reference sequence). CDR3 amino acids: CASSVSPGLASDTQYF. CDR3 nucleotides: TGTGCCAGCAGCGTATCTCCGGGACTAGCTTCCGATACGCAGTATTTT.

This sequence joins TRBV6-1 and TRBJ2-3; possibly TRBD1 or TRBD2 for D (5 bases each). CDR3 size: 13 residues. V was pared by 9 bases and J by 2 bases, with 12 bases between. CDR1 is MNHNS and CDR2 is SASEGT in the germline V gene. Here the CDR3 DNA reads TGTGCCAGTTGGGACCCCTTCACAGATACGCAGTATTTT. It translates to CASWDPFTDTQYF.

This chain connects TRBV19 to TRBJ1-1; a possible D gene is TRBD1 (5 bases). The germline gives CDR1 LNHDA, CDR2 SQIVND (reference sequence). CDR3 length: 15 amino acids. Trimming removed 5 bases at V and 1 base at J, with 14 bases between. The CDR3 protein is CASSHGGVRNTEAFF. CDR3 DNA: TGTGCCAGTAGTCACGGAGGGGTCAGGAACACTGAAGCTTTCTTT.

The chain links TRBV11-1 to TRBJ2-1; D is perhaps TRBD2 (5 bases). This CDR3 spans 12 amino acids. Germline V gives CDR1 SGHAT, CDR2 FQDESV (reference sequence). Trimming took off 7 bases at V and 6 bases at J, with 10 bases between the two ends. CDR3 loop: CASIGLVNEQFF. CDR3 DNA sequence: TGTGCCAGCATTGGACTGGTCAATGAGCAGTTCTTC.

The genes are TRBV14 and TRBJ1-5; no definite D call. This CDR3 contains 18 residues. CDR1 SGHDN and CDR2 FVKESK come from the germline V gene. V gave up 4 bases and J gave up 2 bases, with 21 bases separating them. The CDR3 nucleotides read TGTGCCAGCAGCCCGGGATGTGTGGTGTGTTGTCGCAATCAGCCCCAGCATTTT. Translating it yields CASSPGCVVCCRNQPQHF.

The chain carries TRBV28 and TRBJ1-2; D is undetermined. Between the trimmed V and J ends, which lost 8 bases and 4 bases, there was a span of 20 bases. Germline assignment: CDR1 MDHEN and CDR2 SYDVKM. This CDR3 region has 15 residues. The CDR3 region has the DNA TGTGCCAGCGGTCTCCGGCAGAACTACCGCTATGGCTACACCTTC. It specifies CASGLRQNYRYGYTF.

The chain recombines TRBV5-1 with TRBJ2-6; D perhaps matches TRBD2 (7 bases). Germline assignment: CDR1 SGHRS and CDR2 YFSETQ. Trimming took off 7 bases at V and 0 bases at J, with 14 bases between the two ends. The CDR3 is made up of 16 amino acids. Here the CDR3 DNA reads TGCGCCAGCTCGGGGGGCACCCCCTCTGGGGCCAACGTCCTGACTTTC. It specifies CASSGGTPSGANVLTF.

The chain joins TRBV19 to TRBJ1-6; a possible D gene is TRBD1 (6 bases). V lost 5 bases and J lost 6, with 17 bases in between. The germline gives CDR1 LNHDA, CDR2 SQIVND (reference sequence). The CDR3 totals 16 residues. CDR3 amino acids: CASSGAGQIFNSPLHF. The CDR3 DNA sequence: TGTGCCAGTAGTGGGGCCGGACAGATCTTTAATTCACCCCTCCACTTT.